The 18 T cell receptor beta chains presented below share a single source sample, sequenced in a study of PD-1 blockade in mismatch repair-deficient tumors. The assay was immunoSEQ multiplex PCR, and TCRdb's table has in-frame clones only and misses some. The sample includes tens of thousands of clones, over 70% seen only once; the top ten take more than 2.5%. The sequenced sample was peripheral blood, obtained 12 weeks after starting pembrolizumab. Receptors were obtained from an adult with mismatch repair-deficient cancer.

The table lists this clone with a few counts. V and J are TRBV2 and TRBJ1-3; possible D gene TRBD1, 5 bases. This CDR3 is 15 amino acids long. The ends were cut back, 5 bases at V and 0 bases at J, with 11 bases in the middle. The germline CDR1 and CDR2 sequences are SNHLY and FYNNEI. The CDR3 loop reads CASSRQQSSGNTIYF. The CDR3 coding sequence is TGTGCCAGCAGTAGACAGCAAAGCTCTGGAAACACCATATATTTT. Combining the CDR3 with reference TRBV2 and TRBJ1-3 gives the whole variable domain EPEVTQTPSHQVTQMGQEVILRCVPISNHLYFYWYRQILGQKVEFLVSFYNNEISEKSEIFDDQFSVERPDGSNFTLKIRSTKLEDSAMYFCASSRQQSSGNTIYFGEGSWLTVV.

This sequence joins TRBV28 and TRBJ1-4; maybe TRBD1 (6 bases). From germline, CDR1 is MDHEN and CDR2 SYDVKM. This CDR3 is built from 13 residues. Trimming shortened V by 6 bases and J by 8 bases, and 13 bases separated the two germline ends. CDR3 amino acids: CASSQDRNEKLFF. CDR3 coding DNA: TGTGCCAGCAGCCAGGACAGAAACGAAAAACTGTTTTTT.

V is TRBV7-6 and J is TRBJ2-2, with a possible D match to TRBD1 (6 bases). Germline V gene sequence: CDR1 SGHVS, CDR2 FNYEAQ. The CDR3 consists of 13 residues. V shed 8 bases and J shed 5 bases, with 12 bases lying between them. The CDR3 coding sequence is TGTGCCAGCCAGGGGTTCAGGACCGGGGAGCTGTTTTTT. Translating it yields CASQGFRTGELFF.

The genes are TRBV7-8 and TRBJ2-3, with TRBD2 matching over 16 bases. CDR1 and CDR2 (germline): SGHVS, FQNEAQ. V trimming: 5 bases; J trimming: 7 bases; junction bases outside the gene matches: 6. CDR3 length: 16 amino acids. In DNA form, the CDR3 reads TGTGCCAGCAGCCCACAGGGACTAGCGGGAGGGAATACGCAGTATTTT. It codes for CASSPQGLAGGNTQYF. Full variable domain (remainder filled in from reference TRBV7-8 and TRBJ2-3): GAGVSQSPRYKVAKRGQDVALRCDPISGHVSLFWYQQALGQGPEFLTYFQNEAQLDKSGLPSDRFFAERPEGSVSTLKIQRTQQEDSAVYLCASSPQGLAGGNTQYFGPGTRLTVL.

The J gene is TRBJ1-5, the V gene TRBV19, with 9 bases lining up with TRBD1. Trimming took 6 bases from V and 2 from J; bases not matched to a gene: 5. The CDR3 length is 15 residues. The V gene's germline CDR1 is LNHDA and CDR2 SQIVND (reference sequence). Here the CDR3 reads CASRGTGSGNQPQHF. CDR3 bases: TGTGCCAGTAGGGGGACAGGGAGCGGCAATCAGCCCCAGCATTTT.

This clone has a handful of counts. This chain links TRBV7-2 with TRBJ2-4; 11 bases align to TRBD1. After removal of 5 bases from V and 3 bases from J, the junction contained 3 bases not matched to a gene. The CDR3 covers 15 residues. CDR1 and CDR2 from the germline V gene are SGHTA and FQGNSA. The CDR3 is CASSPGQGVKNIQYF. The DNA of the CDR3 is TGTGCCAGCAGCCCGGGACAGGGGGTCAAAAACATTCAGTACTTC.

This chain uses TRBV10-2 with TRBJ1-4, with 11 positions matching TRBD1. The V segment lost 3 bases and the J segment 5 bases; nucleotides outside the gene matches: 14. The length of the CDR3 is 19 residues. Germline CDR1 and CDR2: WSHSY and SAAADI. The CDR3: CASSDYGQGARDMNEKLFF. Here the CDR3 DNA reads TGCGCCAGCAGTGATTACGGACAGGGGGCGCGGGATATGAATGAAAAACTGTTTTTT.

Only one count was recorded for this clone. CDR3 nucleotides: TGTGCCAGTTCTTACAGGGGGTTTTATGGCTACACCTTC. It codes for CASSYRGFYGYTF. The chain joins TRBV19 to TRBJ1-2; 8 bases are shared with TRBD1. With 8 bases clipped from V and 5 bases from J, the junction kept 7 bases outside the gene matches. Germline CDR1 is LNHDA and CDR2 is SQIVND (reference sequence). This CDR3 comprises 13 residues.

This chain joins TRBV11-2 and TRBJ2-1, with D maybe TRBD2 (5 bases). The CDR3 extends over 15 amino acids. V shed 2 bases and J shed 6 bases, with 14 bases lying between them. In germline, CDR1 is SGHAT, CDR2 FQNNGV. CDR3 DNA: TGTGCCAGCAGCTTATCCAGCGGCCTAGGCAATGAGCAGTTCTTC. Encoded protein: CASSLSSGLGNEQFF.

V is TRBV29-1 and J is TRBJ2-3; 10 nucleotides line up with TRBD2. The CDR3 is made up of 15 amino acids. Looked up from germline, CDR1 is SQVTM and CDR2 is ANQGSEA. V trimming: 4 bases; J trimming: 4 bases; junction bases outside the gene matches: 8. CDR3 DNA sequence: TGCAGCGTTGCGCGGCTAGCGGGAGAACCAGATACGCAGTATTTT. Protein product: CSVARLAGEPDTQYF.

The chain uses TRBV10-3 and TRBJ1-2; perhaps TRBD1 as D (5 bases). The V and J ends lost 2 bases and 6 bases respectively, with 13 bases between them. The CDR3 covers 14 residues. CDR1 is ENHRY, CDR2 SYGVKD, per germline. CDR3 protein: CAISENLGDDGYTF. As DNA, the CDR3 is TGTGCCATCAGTGAGAATTTGGGGGACGATGGCTACACCTTC.

The gene calls are TRBV7-3 and TRBJ2-1, with 8 bases fitting TRBD2. Germline lookup yields CDR1 SGHTA and CDR2 FQGTGA. Unmatched junction bases numbered 14, after V lost 4 bases and J lost 0 bases. This CDR3 has 19 residues. The CDR3 region has the DNA TGTGCCAGCAGCTCCTACGGACTAGCAAGCGTGAGCTCCTACAATGAGCAGTTCTTC. Amino acids: CASSSYGLASVSSYNEQFF.

V and J are TRBV6-6 and TRBJ1-5; no firm D call. V was trimmed by 2 bases and J by 6 bases, leaving 11 bases between them. This CDR3 is 14 amino acids long. CDR1 is MNHNY and CDR2 is SVGAGI in the germline V gene (reference sequence). The chain's CDR3 is CASSYGSGVQPQHF. For the CDR3, the DNA is TGTGCCAGCAGTTACGGGTCCGGGGTTCAGCCCCAGCATTTT.

J is TRBJ1-2 and V is TRBV18; maybe TRBD1 (6 bases). The germline V gene has CDR1 KGHSH and CDR2 LQKENI. Trimming pared 2 bases from V and 4 bases from J, leaving 20 bases between. The CDR3 has 17 amino acids. CDR3 DNA sequence: TGTGCCAGCTCACCAAGGACAGATCCGATCAGGGCCTATGGCTACACCTTC. Translation gives CASSPRTDPIRAYGYTF. Filled out from reference TRBV18 and TRBJ1-2, the complete variable domain reads NAGVMQNPRHLVRRRGQEARLRCSPMKGHSHVYWYRQLPEEGLKFMVYLQKENIIDESGMPKERFSAEFPKEGPSILRIQQVVRGDSAAYFCASSPRTDPIRAYGYTFGSGTRLTVV.

This clone came up a few times. This sequence joins TRBV4-3 and TRBJ2-7; 9 bases agree with TRBD2. The CDR3 has 15 residues. The germline gives CDR1 LGHNA, CDR2 YSLEER. V was clipped by 0 bases and J by 6 bases; unmatched bases: 6. Written as DNA, the CDR3 is TGCGCCAGCAGCCAAGAAGCTAGCGGGAAGGCCGAGCAGTACTTC. Translating it yields CASSQEASGKAEQYF.

The chain links TRBV5-6 to TRBJ1-5; D is perhaps TRBD1 (5 bases). The length of the CDR3 is 14 residues. V was cut by 0 bases and J by 4 bases, with 8 bases left in between. Germline V gives CDR1 SGHDT, CDR2 YYEEEE. Here the CDR3 DNA reads TGTGCCAGCAGCTTGGGAGACAGAAATCAGCCCCAGCATTTT. Its protein is CASSLGDRNQPQHF.

V usage is TRBV28 and J usage is TRBJ1-3; 7 bases are a match to TRBD1. V trimming: 5 bases; J trimming: 2 bases; junction bases outside the gene matches: 3. This CDR3 is 14 amino acids long. CDR1 and CDR2 from the germline V gene are MDHEN and SYDVKM. CDR3 bases: TGTGCCAGCAGTCCGACAGGGACTGGAAACACCATATATTTT. Translated: CASSPTGTGNTIYF.

The gene calls are TRBV10-3 and TRBJ1-5; D possibly corresponds to TRBD1 (5 bases). V was pared by 3 bases and J by 0 bases, with 12 bases between. The CDR3 loop spans 16 amino acids. Germline V gene data show CDR1 as ENHRY and CDR2 as SYGVKD. For the CDR3, the DNA is TGTGCCATCAGTGATGGGGACGGAGATAGCAATCAGCCCCAGCATTTT. Amino acids: CAISDGDGDSNQPQHF.